One and the same sample provided the 5 T cell receptor beta chains below, sequenced in a study of beta chain features in type 1 diabetes. As every portion of the isolated RNA was reverse transcribed, the sequencing read expressed TCRB transcripts. Only in-frame clones appear in the TCRdb table, and some are missing; sequencing was by immunoSEQ multiplex PCR. The table lists 300,000 to 400,000 clones, around 12% of them singletons, with 0.017% in the top ten. Sequencing was carried out using naive CD4+ T cells from blood. The receptors stem from a man younger than 35 in good health.

In this sample, this clone turned up a few times. The chain carries TRBV7-9 and TRBJ2-5; D ambiguous. Trimming shortened V by 3 bases and J by 5 bases, and 13 bases separated the two germline ends. The CDR3 is 14 residues long. Germline V lookup: CDR1 SEHNR, CDR2 FQNEAQ (reference sequence). CDR3 DNA: TGTGCCAGCAGCTTGTTATCAGTGCTCGAGACCCAGTACTTC. It specifies CASSLLSVLETQYF.

V usage is TRBV19 and J usage is TRBJ1-1, with D perhaps matching TRBD1 (5 bases). Trimming shortened V by 5 bases and J by 8 bases, and 12 bases separated the two germline ends. Germline V gene sequence: CDR1 LNHDA, CDR2 SQIVND (reference sequence). The CDR3 is 12 residues long. CDR3 DNA sequence: TGTGCCAGTAGTTTCATCCGGACAGAAGCTTTCTTT. Protein: CASSFIRTEAFF.

This clone has more than one count but fewer than ten. The chain couples TRBV30 to TRBJ1-5; 7 bases agree with TRBD1. Germline V gives CDR1 GTSNPN, CDR2 SVGIG (reference sequence). The length of the CDR3 is 13 residues. V lost 4 bases, J lost 6 bases, and 6 bases stayed unmatched. This chain's CDR3 is CAWNLAGGQPQHF. The CDR3 DNA is TGTGCCTGGAACTTGGCAGGGGGTCAGCCCCAGCATTTT. The entire variable domain, with the rest obtained from reference TRBV30 and TRBJ1-5, is as follows: SQTIHQWPATLVQPVGSPLSLECTVEGTSNPNLYWYRQAAGRGLQLLFYSVGIGQISSEVPQNLSASRPQDRQFILSSKKLLLSDSGFYLCAWNLAGGQPQHFGDGTRLSIL.

The sample holds a few counts of this clone. The chain uses TRBV7-2 and TRBJ1-5; D possibly corresponds to TRBD1 (6 bases). Between the trimmed V and J ends, which lost 0 bases and 5 bases, there was a span of 17 bases. This CDR3 has 17 residues. The V gene's germline CDR1 is SGHTA and CDR2 FQGNSA. This CDR3 reads CASSLAPGGPTDQPQHF. The CDR3 DNA sequence: TGTGCCAGCAGCTTAGCGCCGGGGGGGCCTACGGATCAGCCCCAGCATTTT.

This chain joins TRBV7-3 and TRBJ1-2; a weak D match, TRBD1 (6 bases). The CDR3 extends over 15 amino acids. Germline V lookup: CDR1 SGHTA, CDR2 FQGTGA. V shed 5 bases and J shed 4 bases, with 17 bases lying between them. DNA of the CDR3: TGTGCCAGCAGCGTAGACGGACAGCAATTCTATGGCTACACCTTC. Translation: CASSVDGQQFYGYTF. The full variable domain, in which reference TRBV7-3 and TRBJ1-2 provide the parts outside the CDR3, is GAGVSQTPSNKVTEKGKYVELRCDPISGHTALYWYRQSLGQGPEFLIYFQGTGAADDSGLPNDRFFAVRPEGSVSTLKIQRTERGDSAVYLCASSVDGQQFYGYTFGSGTRLTVV.